This T cell receptor (beta chain) emerged from a study of radiation and T cells in renal cell carcinoma. This CDR3 has 14 residues. Trimming removed 4 bases from V and 7 bases from J; junction bases left unmatched: 8. Looked up from germline, CDR1 is SGHAT and CDR2 is FQNNGV. Time point denoted: blood 4 weeks post-SBRT, at nephrectomy. Stated treatment: 15 Gy SBRT to primary tumor, nephrectomy 4 weeks later. TCRdb's table, derived via immunoSEQ multiplex PCR, lists solely in-frame clones and lacks some. The sample has about 86,000 clones; 85% are singletons. This TCR derives from a man in his fifties or sixties with renal cell carcinoma. The J gene is TRBJ1-2, the V gene TRBV11-2; 8 nucleotides align to TRBD1. This material consisted of blood, taken from a patient whose treatment included radiotherapy and nephrectomy. The CDR3 loop reads CASSYYHRGFGYTF. The DNA for the CDR3 is TGTGCCAGCAGCTACTACCACAGGGGGTTTGGCTACACCTTC.